This TCR beta chain was captured by sequencing in a study of cytotoxic CD8 clonotypes in ibrutinib-treated CLL. Generated by immunoSEQ multiplex PCR, the TCRdb table keeps only in-frame clones and is missing some. The data contain approximately 130,000 clones, approximately 80% of them singletons. The sequence came from a human donor with chronic lymphocytic leukemia. The specimen comprised PBMCs, sampled after 24 months of ibrutinib treatment.

The CDR3 sequence is CASSLDRSQDTQYF. The CDR3 nucleotides are TGCGCCAGCAGCTTGGACCGCTCTCAGGATACGCAGTATTTT. The chain carries TRBV5-1 and TRBJ2-3; no definite D call. Germline V gives CDR1 SGHRS, CDR2 YFSETQ. V shed 0 bases and J shed 6 bases, with 11 bases lying between them. The CDR3 length is 14 residues.